The 13 T cell receptor beta chains below come from one sample, sequenced in a study of glioma-infiltrating T cells after dendritic cell vaccination. TCRdb keeps only in-frame clones here, not all; method: immunoSEQ multiplex PCR. This table holds roughly 82,000 clones, around 90% found once. The material sequenced was blood, taken before dendritic cell vaccination. The origin of the receptors is a human donor with glioblastoma.

The chain carries TRBV5-6 and TRBJ2-7, with 7 bases lining up with TRBD1. The trim removed 0 bases at V and 0 bases at J, leaving 6 bases unmatched. The CDR3 extends over 16 amino acids. From germline, CDR1 is SGHDT and CDR2 YYEEEE. The CDR3 protein is CASSLVGDSNSYEQYF. CDR3 in DNA: TGTGCCAGCAGCTTGGTAGGGGACAGCAACTCCTACGAGCAGTACTTC. The variable domain in full, completed from reference TRBV5-6 and TRBJ2-7, reads DAGVTQSPTHLIKTRGQQVTLRCSPKSGHDTVSWYQQALGQGPQFIFQYYEEEERQRGNFPDRFSGHQFPNYSSELNVNALLLGDSALYLCASSLVGDSNSYEQYFGPGTRLTVT.

The chain is built from TRBV27 and TRBJ2-2; TRBD2 aligns across 7 bases. The CDR3 consists of 16 residues. Germline V lookup: CDR1 MNHEY, CDR2 SMNVEV (reference sequence). The junction had 5 bases not matched to a gene; V was cut back by 2 bases and J by 2 bases. The DNA for the CDR3 is TGTGCCAGCAGTTTAAGGGCTAGCGGAAACACCGGGGAGCTGTTTTTT. This sequence encodes CASSLRASGNTGELFF.

This chain joins TRBV5-4 and TRBJ2-5; 11 bases are shared with TRBD2. This CDR3 is built from 17 residues. Unmatched junction bases numbered 15, after V lost 4 bases and J lost 7 bases. CDR1 is SGHNT and CDR2 is YYREEE in the germline V gene (reference sequence). CDR3 in amino acids: CASSDPGLAAPAGTQYF. The CDR3 nucleotides are TGTGCCAGCAGCGACCCGGGACTAGCGGCTCCCGCAGGGACCCAGTACTTC.

This CDR3 is CASSRLGDVSNQPQHF. In DNA form, the CDR3 reads TGTGCCAGCAGCCGACTGGGAGACGTTAGCAATCAGCCCCAGCATTTT. The V and J genes are TRBV5-5 and TRBJ1-5; D call uncertain. Germline CDR1 SGHKS, CDR2 YYEKEE (reference sequence). CDR3 length: 16 residues. V gave up 4 bases and J gave up 0 bases, with 14 bases separating them.

The V call is TRBV2, the J call TRBJ1-3; D perhaps matches TRBD1 (5 bases). The CDR3 length is 13 residues. Germline CDR1 reads SNHLY; CDR2 reads FYNNEI. V was cut by 6 bases and J by 2 bases, with 8 bases left in between. CDR3 protein: CASRWGPGNTIYF. The CDR3 nucleotides are TGTGCCAGCAGATGGGGCCCTGGAAACACCATATATTTT.

The J gene is TRBJ2-3, the V gene TRBV6-4, with 8 bases identical to TRBD2. This CDR3 is built from 15 residues. Germline-derived CDR1 and CDR2 are MRHNA and SNTAGT. Trimming took 3 bases from V and 0 from J; bases not matched to a gene: 2. The DNA for the CDR3 is TGTGCCAGCAGTGAATTAGCGGGGAGCACAGATACGCAGTATTTT. Translation: CASSELAGSTDTQYF.

The table lists this clone with a few counts. This sequence joins TRBV18 and TRBJ1-2; no clear D gene. V was pared by 5 bases and J by 10 bases, with 23 bases between. The CDR3 extends over 15 amino acids. The germline V gene has CDR1 KGHSH and CDR2 LQKENI. CDR3 coding DNA: TGTGCCAGCTCAATTAGTACCGCGGGTACTACAGACTACACCTTC. Its translation: CASSISTAGTTDYTF. The full variable domain, with the rest looked up from reference TRBV18 and TRBJ1-2, is NAGVMQNPRHLVRRRGQEARLRCSPMKGHSHVYWYRQLPEEGLKFMVYLQKENIIDESGMPKERFSAEFPKEGPSILRIQQVVRGDSAAYFCASSISTAGTTDYTFGSGTRLTVV.

The CDR3 DNA reads TGTGCCAGCAGCTTAATTACCGCAGGCTCGAGCAATCAGCCCCAGCATTTT. It translates to CASSLITAGSSNQPQHF. The genes are TRBV7-3 and TRBJ1-5, with D unclear. Trimming removed 1 base from V and 1 base from J, with 14 bases in between. This CDR3 has 17 amino acids. Germline V gene lookup returns CDR1 SGHTA and CDR2 FQGTGA.

The gene calls are TRBV5-6 and TRBJ2-1; TRBD2 agrees at 7 bases. The CDR3 is 18 residues long. Germline loops: CDR1 SGHDT, CDR2 YYEEEE. J lost 4 bases, V lost 4 bases, and 17 bases had no gene match. As DNA, the CDR3 is TGTGCCAGCAGCGGGCCCTCGAGCGGGACCCGGACGTACAATGAGCAGTTCTTC. It translates to CASSGPSSGTRTYNEQFF.

This clone has a single count. The V and J genes are TRBV6-5 and TRBJ2-3, with 11 bases lining up with TRBD2. The CDR3 is 15 residues long. Germline loops: CDR1 MNHEY, CDR2 SVGAGI. The V segment lost 2 bases and the J segment 9 bases; nucleotides outside the gene matches: 7. CDR3 DNA sequence: TGTGCCAGCAGTTACCTGACTAGCGGGGAAGGGACGCAGTATTTT. Translated, it gives CASSYLTSGEGTQYF.

V is TRBV2 and J is TRBJ1-1; TRBD1 agrees at 7 bases. The V gene end was trimmed by 8 bases and the J gene end by 3 bases; junction bases not matched to a gene: 9. The CDR3 runs 14 residues. The germline CDR1 and CDR2 sequences are SNHLY and FYNNEI. In DNA, the CDR3 is TGTGCCAGCGGACTTGACAGGGAGTACACTGAAGCTTTCTTT. Protein: CASGLDREYTEAFF. Variable domain in full (rest from reference TRBV2 and TRBJ1-1): EPEVTQTPSHQVTQMGQEVILRCVPISNHLYFYWYRQILGQKVEFLVSFYNNEISEKSEIFDDQFSVERPDGSNFTLKIRSTKLEDSAMYFCASGLDREYTEAFFGQGTRLTVV.

This chain joins TRBV4-1 and TRBJ2-1, with TRBD1 as a possible D gene (6 bases). Between the trimmed V and J ends, which lost 5 bases and 9 bases, there was a span of 20 bases. Germline V lookup: CDR1 MGHRA, CDR2 YSYEKL. This CDR3 spans 15 amino acids. CDR3 nucleotides: TGCGCCAGCAGCTCAACCGGGACACCCGTTCCTGAGCAGTTCTTC. Protein sequence: CASSSTGTPVPEQFF.

This clone turned up a few times. V and J are TRBV6-1 and TRBJ1-1; the D is unclear. This CDR3 is built from 13 residues. V lost 4 bases, J lost 4 bases, and 10 bases lay in between. Germline CDR1 and CDR2: MNHNS and SASEGT. CDR3 protein: CASSGTEGTEAFF. The CDR3, as DNA: TGTGCCAGCAGTGGCACGGAGGGCACTGAAGCTTTCTTT.